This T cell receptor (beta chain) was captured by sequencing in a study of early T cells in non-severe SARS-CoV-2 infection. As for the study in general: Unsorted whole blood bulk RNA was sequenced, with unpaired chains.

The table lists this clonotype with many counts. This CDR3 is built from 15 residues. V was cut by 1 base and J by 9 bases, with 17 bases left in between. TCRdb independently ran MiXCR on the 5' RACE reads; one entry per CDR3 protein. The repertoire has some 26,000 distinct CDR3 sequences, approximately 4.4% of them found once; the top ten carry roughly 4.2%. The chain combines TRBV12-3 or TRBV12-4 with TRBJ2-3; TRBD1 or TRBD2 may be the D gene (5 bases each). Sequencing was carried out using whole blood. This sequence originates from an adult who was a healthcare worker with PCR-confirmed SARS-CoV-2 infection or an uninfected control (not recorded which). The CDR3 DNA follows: TGTGCCAGCAGTTTAGAGGCCTGGGGGTCGGGGACGCAGTATTTT. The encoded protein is CASSLEAWGSGTQYF.